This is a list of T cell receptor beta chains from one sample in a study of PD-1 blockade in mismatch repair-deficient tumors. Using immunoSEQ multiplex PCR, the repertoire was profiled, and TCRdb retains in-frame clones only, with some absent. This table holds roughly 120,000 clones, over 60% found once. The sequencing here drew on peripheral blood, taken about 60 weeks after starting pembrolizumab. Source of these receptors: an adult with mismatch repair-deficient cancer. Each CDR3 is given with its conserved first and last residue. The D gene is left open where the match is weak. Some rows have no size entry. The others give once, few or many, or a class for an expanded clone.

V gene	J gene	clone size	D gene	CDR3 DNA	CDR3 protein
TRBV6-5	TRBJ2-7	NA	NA	TGTGCCAGCAGTTACGGGAGTGTCTCCTACGAGCAGTACTTC	CASSYGSVSYEQYF
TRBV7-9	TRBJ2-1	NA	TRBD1	TGTGCCAGCAGTTCACAGGGGGCCGACAATGAGCAGTTCTTC	CASSSQGADNEQFF
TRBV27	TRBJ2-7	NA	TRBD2	TGTGCCAGCAGCCCCGGTACTAGCGGGATTTACGAGCAGTACTTC	CASSPGTSGIYEQYF
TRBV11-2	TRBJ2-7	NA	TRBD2	TGTGCCAGCGTGGGACTAGCGGGCGGGGGGTCCCTCTACGAGCAGTACTTC	CASVGLAGGGSLYEQYF
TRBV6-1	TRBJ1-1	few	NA	TGTGCCAGCAGAATAGGGGTGATTTTGACTGAAGCTTTCTTT	CASRIGVILTEAFF
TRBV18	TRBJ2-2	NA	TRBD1	TGTGCCAGCTCACCGTTCCATACAAGGACAGGGGGACCTTGTAACGCGAACACCGGGGAGCTGTTTTTT	CASSPFHTRTGGPCNANTGELFF
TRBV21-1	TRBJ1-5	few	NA	TGTGCCAGCAGCAAAGAGAAGGCATCGTTCGATTATAGCAATCAGCCCCAGCATTTT	CASSKEKASFDYSNQPQHF
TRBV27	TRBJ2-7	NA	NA	TGTGCCAGCAGTTTAGACGCGGTTTTCAGCGAGCAGTACTTC	CASSLDAVFSEQYF
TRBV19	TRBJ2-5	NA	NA	TGTGCCAGTAGTATAGCGACTGGAGGAACCCAGTACTTC	CASSIATGGTQYF
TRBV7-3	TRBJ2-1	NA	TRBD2	TGTGCCAGCAGCTTAGATAGCGGGAAAGCCCACAATGAGCAGTTCTTC	CASSLDSGKAHNEQFF
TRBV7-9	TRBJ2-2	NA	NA	TGTGCCAGCAGGGACAGTAACACCGGGGAGCTGTTTTTT	CASRDSNTGELFF
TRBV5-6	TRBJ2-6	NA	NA	TGTGCCAGCAGCCTCTGGGGGGCCAACGTCCTGACTTTC	CASSLWGANVLTF
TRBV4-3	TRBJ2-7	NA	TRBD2	TGCGCCAGCAGCCTCGGGACTAGCGGCGGCTACGAGCAGTACTTC	CASSLGTSGGYEQYF
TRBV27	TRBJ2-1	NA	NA	TGTGCCAGCAGACAGGGCTCCTACAATGAGCAGTTCTTC	CASRQGSYNEQFF
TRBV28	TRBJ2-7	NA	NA	TGTGCCAGCAGAATAAGGGACGTCGCCTACGAGCAGTACTTC	CASRIRDVAYEQYF
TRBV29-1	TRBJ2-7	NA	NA	TGCAGCGTTGAGACTGATAGCTACGAGCAGTACTTC	CSVETDSYEQYF
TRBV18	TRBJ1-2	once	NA	TGTGCCAGCTCCTCGGGCGCGGATCTTCTTGGCTACACCTTC	CASSSGADLLGYTF
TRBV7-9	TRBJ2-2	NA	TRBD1	TGTGCCAGCAGCTCACAGGGGTCGTTTTACACCGGGGAGCTGTTTTTT	CASSSQGSFYTGELFF
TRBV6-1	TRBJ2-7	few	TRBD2	TGTGCCAGCGAGACGGGGCTAGCGGCTTTCGAGCAGTACTTC	CASETGLAAFEQYF
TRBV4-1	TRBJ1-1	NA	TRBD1	TGCGCCAGCAGCCTTACCACAGGGGGCCTGGCTGAAGCTTTCTTT	CASSLTTGGLAEAFF
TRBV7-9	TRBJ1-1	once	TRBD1	TGTGCCAGCAGCTTTTCGGACAGGGAAGCTTTCTTT	CASSFSDREAFF
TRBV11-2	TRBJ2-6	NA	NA	TGTGCCAGCAGCCCGGACGGGGGAGCTGGGGCCAACGTCCTGACTTTC	CASSPDGGAGANVLTF
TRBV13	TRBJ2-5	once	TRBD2	TGTGCCAGCAGCTTACTAGCGGGAGGGGGCGGGGAGACCCAGTACTTC	CASSLLAGGGGETQYF
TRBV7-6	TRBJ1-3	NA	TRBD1	TGTGCCAGCAGCCAATGGACAGGTCCCTCTGGAAACACCATATATTTT	CASSQWTGPSGNTIYF
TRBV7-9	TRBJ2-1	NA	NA	TGTGCCAGCAGCTCGAACCTACAGGCCAATGAGCAGTTCTTC	CASSSNLQANEQFF
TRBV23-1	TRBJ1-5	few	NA	TGCGCCAGCAGTCAATCTGGCTCGGGGCATAGCAATCAGCCCCAGCATTTT	CASSQSGSGHSNQPQHF
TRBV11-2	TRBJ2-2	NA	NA	TGTGCCAGCAGCATTACTTGGGGGAACACCGGGGAGCTGTTTTTT	CASSITWGNTGELFF
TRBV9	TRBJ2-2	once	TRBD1	TGTGCCAGCAGCGTACCCACGACAGGGGGCAACACCGGGGAGCTGTTTTTT	CASSVPTTGGNTGELFF
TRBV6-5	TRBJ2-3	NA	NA	TGTGCCAGCAGTTATTCATACACAGATACGCAGTATTTT	CASSYSYTDTQYF
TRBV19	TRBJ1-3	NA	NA	TGTGCCAGTAGTATGGGTGCGGGGCCTGGAAACACCATATATTTT	CASSMGAGPGNTIYF
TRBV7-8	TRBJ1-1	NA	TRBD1	TGTGCCAGCAGCTTCGGGACAGGGGCCGGCACTGAAGCTTTCTTT	CASSFGTGAGTEAFF
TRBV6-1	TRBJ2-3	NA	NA	TGTGCCAGCAGTGAATCTAGCGTCCCAGATACGCAGTATTTT	CASSESSVPDTQYF
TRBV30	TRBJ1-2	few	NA	TGTGCCTGGAGTCCTCAGGGCTTTGGCTACACCTTC	CAWSPQGFGYTF
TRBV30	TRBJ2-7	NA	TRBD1	TGTGCCTGGAGTGCCGGGACAGGGGCCTACGAGCAGTACTTC	CAWSAGTGAYEQYF
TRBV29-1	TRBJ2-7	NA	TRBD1	TGCAGCGTCGCACAGGGGGCAACCTCCTACGAGCAGTACTTC	CSVAQGATSYEQYF
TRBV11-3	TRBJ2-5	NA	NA	TGTGCCAGCAGCTCTGACCGGCCCGCGACCCAGTACTTC	CASSSDRPATQYF
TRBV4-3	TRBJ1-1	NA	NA	TGCGCCAGCAGCCGTGAGGGGAACACTGAAGCTTTCTTT	CASSREGNTEAFF
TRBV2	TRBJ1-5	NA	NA	TGTGCCAGCAGTGACTGGCGAATTGATCAGCCCCAGCATTTT	CASSDWRIDQPQHF
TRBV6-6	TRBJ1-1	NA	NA	TGTGCCAGCAGTTTGGGTTTAGGGGTTGAAGCTTTCTTT	CASSLGLGVEAFF
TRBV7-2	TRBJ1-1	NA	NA	TGTGCCAGCAGCTTAAGGCGGGCGGGCACTGAAGCTTTCTTT	CASSLRRAGTEAFF